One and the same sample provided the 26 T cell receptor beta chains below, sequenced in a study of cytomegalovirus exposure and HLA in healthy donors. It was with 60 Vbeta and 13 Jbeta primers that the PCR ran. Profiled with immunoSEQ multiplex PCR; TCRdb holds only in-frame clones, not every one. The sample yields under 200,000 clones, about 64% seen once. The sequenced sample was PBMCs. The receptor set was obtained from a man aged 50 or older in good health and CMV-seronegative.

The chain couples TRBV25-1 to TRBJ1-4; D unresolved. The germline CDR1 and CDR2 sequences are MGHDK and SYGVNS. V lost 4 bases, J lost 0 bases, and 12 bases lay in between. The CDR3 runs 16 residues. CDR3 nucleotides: TGTGCCAGCAGTGTGAGGGAAACTGCAACTAATGAAAAACTGTTTTTT. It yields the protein CASSVRETATNEKLFF. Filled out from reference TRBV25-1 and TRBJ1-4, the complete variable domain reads EADIYQTPRYLVIGTGKKITLECSQTMGHDKMYWYQQDPGMELHLIHYSYGVNSTEKGDLSSESTVSRIRTEHFPLTLESARPSHTSQYLCASSVRETATNEKLFFGSGTQLSVL.

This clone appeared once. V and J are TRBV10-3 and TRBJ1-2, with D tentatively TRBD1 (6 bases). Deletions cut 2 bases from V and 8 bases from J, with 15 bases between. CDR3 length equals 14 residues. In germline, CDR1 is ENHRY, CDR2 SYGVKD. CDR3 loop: CAISEAQGRDGYTF. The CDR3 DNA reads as TGTGCCATCAGTGAGGCACAGGGTAGGGACGGCTACACCTTC.

CDR3 nucleotide sequence: TGTGCCAGCAGCGTAGTAGCCGGGGAGCTGTTTTTT. Translated, it gives CASSVVAGELFF. The chain uses TRBV9 and TRBJ2-2; D is ambiguous. Germline V gives CDR1 SGDLS, CDR2 YYNGEE. The CDR3 loop spans 12 amino acids. Trimming left V 0 bases short and J 6 bases short, with 3 bases between.

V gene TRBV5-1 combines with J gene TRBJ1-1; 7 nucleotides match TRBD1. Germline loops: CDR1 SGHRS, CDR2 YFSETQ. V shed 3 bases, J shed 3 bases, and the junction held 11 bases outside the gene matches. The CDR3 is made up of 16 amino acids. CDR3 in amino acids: CASSSTTGVGYTEAFF. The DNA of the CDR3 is TGCGCCAGCAGCTCGACCACAGGGGTAGGGTACACTGAAGCTTTCTTT.

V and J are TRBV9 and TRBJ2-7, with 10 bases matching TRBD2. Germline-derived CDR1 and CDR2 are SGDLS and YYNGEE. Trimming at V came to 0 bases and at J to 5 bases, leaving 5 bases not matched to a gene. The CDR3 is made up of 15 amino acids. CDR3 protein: CASSVEGLASDEQYF. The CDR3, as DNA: TGTGCCAGCAGCGTAGAGGGACTAGCGAGCGACGAGCAGTACTTC.

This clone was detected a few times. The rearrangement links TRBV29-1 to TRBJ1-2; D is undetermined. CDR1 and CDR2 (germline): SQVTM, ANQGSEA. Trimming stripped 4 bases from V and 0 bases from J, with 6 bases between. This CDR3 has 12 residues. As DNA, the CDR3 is TGCAGCGTTGTTCGGGCTAACTATGGCTACACCTTC. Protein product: CSVVRANYGYTF.

CDR3 residues: CASSLEGDRGLYGYTF. The CDR3 DNA reads TGCGCCAGCAGCTTGGAAGGGGACAGGGGTCTCTATGGCTACACCTTC. The chain links TRBV5-1 to TRBJ1-2, with 10 bases fitting TRBD1. The CDR3 has 16 residues. The trim removed 0 bases at V and 4 bases at J, leaving 6 bases unmatched. The germline V gene has CDR1 SGHRS and CDR2 YFSETQ.

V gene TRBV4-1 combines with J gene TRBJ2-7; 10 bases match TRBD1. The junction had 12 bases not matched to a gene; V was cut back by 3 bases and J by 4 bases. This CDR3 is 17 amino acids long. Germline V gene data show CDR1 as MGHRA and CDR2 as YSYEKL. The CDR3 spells CASSHPAPGQGLYEQYF. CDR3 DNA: TGCGCCAGCAGCCACCCCGCCCCGGGACAGGGGCTGTACGAGCAGTACTTC.

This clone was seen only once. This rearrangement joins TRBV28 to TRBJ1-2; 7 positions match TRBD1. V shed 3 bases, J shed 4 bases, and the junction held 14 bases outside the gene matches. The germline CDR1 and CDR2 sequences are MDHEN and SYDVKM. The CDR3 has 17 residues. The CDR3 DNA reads TGTGCCAGCAGTTTCCCCCCCGGGGCCCAGGGGGTCTATGGCTACACCTTC. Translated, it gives CASSFPPGAQGVYGYTF.

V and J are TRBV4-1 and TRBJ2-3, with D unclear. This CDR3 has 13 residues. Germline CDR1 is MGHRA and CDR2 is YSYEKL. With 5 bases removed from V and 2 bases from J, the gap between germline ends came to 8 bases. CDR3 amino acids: CASSVVVTDTQYF. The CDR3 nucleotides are TGCGCCAGCAGCGTCGTTGTCACAGATACGCAGTATTTT.

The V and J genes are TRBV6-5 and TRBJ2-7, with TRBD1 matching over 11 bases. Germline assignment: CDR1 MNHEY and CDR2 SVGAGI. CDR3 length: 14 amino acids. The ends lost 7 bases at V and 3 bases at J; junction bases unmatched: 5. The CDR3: CASTRGQGVYEQYF. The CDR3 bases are TGTGCCAGCACTAGGGGACAGGGGGTCTACGAGCAGTACTTC.

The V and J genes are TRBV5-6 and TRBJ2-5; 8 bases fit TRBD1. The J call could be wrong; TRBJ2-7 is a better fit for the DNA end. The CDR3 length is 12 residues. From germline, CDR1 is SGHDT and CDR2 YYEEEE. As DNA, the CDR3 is TGTGCCAGCAGCCAACAGGGGGGCGAGCAGTACTTC. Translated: CASSQQGGEQYF.

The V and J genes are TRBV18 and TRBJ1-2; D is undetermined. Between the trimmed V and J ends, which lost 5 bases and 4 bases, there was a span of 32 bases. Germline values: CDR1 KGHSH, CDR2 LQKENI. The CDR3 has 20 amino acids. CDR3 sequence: CASSTRVTSSGIYSFYGYTF. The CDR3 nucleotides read TGTGCCAGCTCAACTCGAGTTACTTCTTCTGGAATATACAGTTTCTATGGCTACACCTTC.

CDR3 amino acids: CSVEQGLSYEQYF. In DNA form, the CDR3 reads TGCAGCGTTGAACAGGGCCTCTCCTACGAGCAGTACTTC. The rearrangement joins TRBV29-1 to TRBJ2-7; TRBD1 is a possible D gene (5 bases). The CDR3 length is 13 residues. From germline, CDR1 is SQVTM and CDR2 ANQGSEA. The V gene lost 2 bases and the J gene lost 0 bases, with 8 bases spanning the gap.

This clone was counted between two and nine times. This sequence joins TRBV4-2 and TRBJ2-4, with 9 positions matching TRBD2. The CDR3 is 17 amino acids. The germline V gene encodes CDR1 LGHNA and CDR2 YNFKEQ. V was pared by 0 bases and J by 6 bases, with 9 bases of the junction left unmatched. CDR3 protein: CASSQDSRAAGGNIQYF. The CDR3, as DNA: TGTGCCAGCAGCCAAGATTCTCGGGCAGCGGGAGGAAACATTCAGTACTTC.

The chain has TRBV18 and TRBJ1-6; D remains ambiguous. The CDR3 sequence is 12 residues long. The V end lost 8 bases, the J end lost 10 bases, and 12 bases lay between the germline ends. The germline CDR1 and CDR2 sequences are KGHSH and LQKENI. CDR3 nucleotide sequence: TGTGCCAGCGGGGAGTTGGAATCACCCCTCCACTTT. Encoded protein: CASGELESPLHF.

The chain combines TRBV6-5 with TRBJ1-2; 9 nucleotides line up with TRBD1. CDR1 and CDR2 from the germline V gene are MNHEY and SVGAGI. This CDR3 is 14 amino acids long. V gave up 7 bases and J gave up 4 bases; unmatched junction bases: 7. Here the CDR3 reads CASTPGTGLYGYTF. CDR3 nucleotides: TGTGCCAGCACTCCCGGGACAGGGCTCTATGGCTACACCTTC.

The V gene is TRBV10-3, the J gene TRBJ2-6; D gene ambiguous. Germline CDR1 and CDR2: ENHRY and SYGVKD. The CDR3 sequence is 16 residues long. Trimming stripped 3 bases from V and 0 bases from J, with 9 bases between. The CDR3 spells CAISESPVSGANVLTF. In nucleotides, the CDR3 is TGTGCCATCAGTGAATCCCCAGTCTCTGGGGCCAACGTCCTGACTTTC.

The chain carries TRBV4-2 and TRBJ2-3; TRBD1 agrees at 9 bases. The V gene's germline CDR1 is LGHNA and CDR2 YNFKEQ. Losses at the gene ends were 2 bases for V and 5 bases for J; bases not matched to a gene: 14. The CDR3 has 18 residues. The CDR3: CASSQRPRDRGLGDTQYF. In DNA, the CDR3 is TGTGCCAGCAGCCAAAGACCCCGAGACAGGGGGTTGGGAGATACGCAGTATTTT.

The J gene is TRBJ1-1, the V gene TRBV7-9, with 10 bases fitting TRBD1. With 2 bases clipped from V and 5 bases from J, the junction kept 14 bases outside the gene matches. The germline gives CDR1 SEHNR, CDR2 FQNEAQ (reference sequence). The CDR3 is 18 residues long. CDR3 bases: TGTGCCAGCAGCTTACCGACCGGGACAGGGGCGGTTGGAACTGAAGCTTTCTTT. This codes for CASSLPTGTGAVGTEAFF.

The CDR3 coding sequence is TGCGCCAGCAGCCAAGATTGGAATGGCGGGGGTCCTCAAGAGACCCAGTACTTC. Its translation: CASSQDWNGGGPQETQYF. The V gene is TRBV4-1, the J gene TRBJ2-5, with 7 bases matching TRBD2. V lost 0 bases and J lost 2; bases outside the gene matches: 12. Looked up from germline, CDR1 is MGHRA and CDR2 is YSYEKL. The CDR3 sequence is 18 residues long.

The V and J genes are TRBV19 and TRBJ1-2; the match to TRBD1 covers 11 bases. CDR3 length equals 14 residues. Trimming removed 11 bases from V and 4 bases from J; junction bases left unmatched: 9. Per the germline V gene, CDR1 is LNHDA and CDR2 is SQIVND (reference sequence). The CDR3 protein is CAGGQGAKGYGYTF. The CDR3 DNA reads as TGTGCCGGCGGACAGGGGGCGAAAGGCTATGGCTACACCTTC.

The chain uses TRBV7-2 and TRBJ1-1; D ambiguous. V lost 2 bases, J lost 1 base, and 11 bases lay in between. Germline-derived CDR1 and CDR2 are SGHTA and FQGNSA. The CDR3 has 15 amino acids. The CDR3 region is CASSLFGARNTEAFF. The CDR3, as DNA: TGTGCCAGCAGCTTATTTGGCGCTAGGAACACTGAAGCTTTCTTT. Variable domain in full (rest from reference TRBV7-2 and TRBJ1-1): GAGVSQSPSNKVTEKGKDVELRCDPISGHTALYWYRQSLGQGLEFLIYFQGNSAPDKSGLPSDRFSAERTGGSVSTLTIQRTQQEDSAVYLCASSLFGARNTEAFFGQGTRLTVV.

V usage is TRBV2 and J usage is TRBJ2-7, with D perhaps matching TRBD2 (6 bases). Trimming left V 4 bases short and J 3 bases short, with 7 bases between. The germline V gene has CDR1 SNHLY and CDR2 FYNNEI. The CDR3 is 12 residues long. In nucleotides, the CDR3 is TGTGCCAGCAGTGGGGACTTCTACGAGCAGTACTTC. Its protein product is CASSGDFYEQYF.

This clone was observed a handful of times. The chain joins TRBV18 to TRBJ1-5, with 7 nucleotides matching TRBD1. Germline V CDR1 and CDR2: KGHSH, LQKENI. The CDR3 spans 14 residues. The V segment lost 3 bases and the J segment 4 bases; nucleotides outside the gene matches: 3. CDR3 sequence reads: CASSPGQENQPQHF. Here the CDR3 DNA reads TGTGCCAGCTCACCCGGACAGGAGAATCAGCCCCAGCATTTT.

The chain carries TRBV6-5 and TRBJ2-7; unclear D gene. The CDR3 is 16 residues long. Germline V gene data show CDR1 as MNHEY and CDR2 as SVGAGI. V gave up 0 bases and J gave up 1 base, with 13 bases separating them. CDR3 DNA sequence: TGTGCCAGCAGTTACTCTCGACAAACGATATCCTACGAGCAGTACTTC. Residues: CASSYSRQTISYEQYF.